Below are 20 T cell receptor beta chains sequenced from a single sample in a study of CD8+ T cells in alopecia areata. RNA extraction was followed by reverse transcription into cDNA, which acted as the sequencing template. Only in-frame clones appear in the TCRdb table, and some are missing; sequencing was by immunoSEQ multiplex PCR. The data contain 120,000 or so clones, roughly 54% of them singletons. Sequencing was performed on CD4+ T cells sorted from blood, taken at week 0. The receptors here all came from a human donor with alopecia areata.

In this sample, this clone turned up once. The V gene is TRBV11-2, the J gene TRBJ1-1; 8 bases line up with TRBD1. This CDR3 has 16 residues. Losses at the gene ends were 4 bases for V and 5 bases for J; bases not matched to a gene: 12. Germline CDR1 SGHAT, CDR2 FQNNGV. The CDR3 coding sequence is TGTGCCAGCAGCTCAGGGGGCCGGGCCCCGGGAACTGAAGCTTTCTTT. Translating it yields CASSSGGRAPGTEAFF.

This rearrangement joins TRBV11-2 to TRBJ2-1, with D possibly being TRBD1 or TRBD2 (6 bases each). The germline CDR1 and CDR2 sequences are SGHAT and FQNNGV. V lost 1 base, J lost 0 bases, and 13 bases lay in between. This CDR3 spans 17 amino acids. CDR3 loop: CASSLVGGGLSYNEQFF. CDR3 bases: TGTGCCAGCAGCTTAGTCGGTGGGGGGCTCTCCTACAATGAGCAGTTCTTC.

As for this clone: The sample carries other DNA sequences with the same CDR3. The chain recombines TRBV7-9 with TRBJ1-1; tentative D call: TRBD1 (6 bases). The germline gives CDR1 SEHNR, CDR2 FQNEAQ (reference sequence). The CDR3 has 13 residues. Trimming took 1 base from V and 4 from J, leaving 7 bases between them. CDR3 sequence: CASSLEGGTEAFF. The CDR3 nucleotides are TGTGCCAGCAGCTTAGAAGGGGGCACTGAAGCTTTCTTT.

The genes are TRBV7-3 and TRBJ2-5; D is unclear. Germline loops: CDR1 SGHTA, CDR2 FQGTGA. The V end lost 4 bases, the J end lost 2 bases, and 8 bases lay between the germline ends. The CDR3 loop spans 13 amino acids. CDR3 DNA sequence: TGTGCCAGCAGCTCGGACGGACAAGAGACCCAGTACTTC. Residues: CASSSDGQETQYF.

The V and J genes are TRBV30 and TRBJ2-7; the D is unclear. CDR1 is GTSNPN, CDR2 SVGIG, per germline (reference sequence). This CDR3 spans 10 amino acids. V was shortened by 8 bases and J by 0 bases, with 5 bases between the two germline ends. CDR3 amino acids: CALGSYEQYF. The CDR3 bases are TGTGCCCTAGGCTCCTACGAGCAGTACTTC.

CDR3 sequence reads: CAISESTSGGYEQYF. The CDR3 DNA is TGTGCCATCAGTGAGTCCACTAGCGGGGGCTACGAGCAGTACTTC. The genes are TRBV10-3 and TRBJ2-7; 11 bases line up with TRBD2. Germline V lookup: CDR1 ENHRY, CDR2 SYGVKD. The junction had 1 base not matched to a gene; V was cut back by 0 bases and J by 3 bases. The CDR3 consists of 15 residues.

This clone was detected only a few times. V gene TRBV15 combines with J gene TRBJ1-5; D may be TRBD1 (6 bases). CDR3 size: 15 residues. Germline V CDR1 and CDR2: LNHNV, YYDKDF (reference sequence). With 4 bases removed from V and 2 bases from J, the gap between germline ends came to 12 bases. CDR3 region: CATSMQGLGNQPQHF. Here the CDR3 DNA reads TGTGCCACCAGCATGCAGGGGTTGGGCAATCAGCCCCAGCATTTT.

The V gene is TRBV5-4, the J gene TRBJ2-2; 7 nucleotides align to TRBD2. V shed 4 bases and J 13 bases; nucleotides not matched to a gene: 16. The CDR3 loop spans 15 amino acids. CDR1 is SGHNT and CDR2 is YYREEE in the germline V gene (reference sequence). CDR3 DNA: TGTGCCAGCAGCGTCCGTGGGCTAGAGAGGGAGGGGCTGTTTTTT. This encodes CASSVRGLEREGLFF.

The genes are TRBV7-2 and TRBJ2-7; 8 nucleotides agree with TRBD1. The CDR3 covers 13 residues. Germline values: CDR1 SGHTA, CDR2 FQGNSA. Unmatched junction bases numbered 2, after V lost 7 bases and J lost 0 bases. The CDR3 protein is CASKTGGSYEQYF. The CDR3 nucleotides read TGTGCCAGCAAAACAGGGGGCTCCTACGAGCAGTACTTC.

This chain joins TRBV29-1 and TRBJ2-5; possibly TRBD1 for D (5 bases). The CDR3 has 14 residues. V lost 6 bases to trimming and J lost 0 bases, with 14 bases between them. Germline lookup yields CDR1 SQVTM and CDR2 ANQGSEA. The DNA of the CDR3 is TGCAGCGTCAGGCCCGCAGGGTACCAAGAGACCCAGTACTTC. Translation gives CSVRPAGYQETQYF.

The chain carries TRBV15 and TRBJ2-7; D is possibly TRBD1 (6 bases). CDR1 is LNHNV and CDR2 is YYDKDF in the germline V gene (reference sequence). Trimming stripped 0 bases from V and 9 bases from J, with 18 bases between. The CDR3 is made up of 15 amino acids. This chain's CDR3 is CATSRDKFGPRGQYF. CDR3 sequence (DNA): TGTGCCACCAGCAGAGATAAATTTGGGCCCAGGGGGCAGTACTTC.

V is TRBV19 and J is TRBJ1-5; TRBD1 is a possible D gene (5 bases). Germline lookup yields CDR1 LNHDA and CDR2 SQIVND (reference sequence). This CDR3 is 13 amino acids long. V gave up 7 bases and J gave up 5 bases, with 12 bases separating them. In DNA, the CDR3 is TGTGCCAGTACCGTTTTAGGGGATCAGCCCCAGCATTTT. This translates into CASTVLGDQPQHF.

This clone came up a few times. The gene calls are TRBV29-1 and TRBJ1-2, with D perhaps matching TRBD1 (5 bases). Germline assignment: CDR1 SQVTM and CDR2 ANQGSEA. V was clipped by 4 bases and J by 3 bases, with 6 bases between them. The CDR3 is 11 residues long. This CDR3 reads CSVGRDYGYTF. DNA of the CDR3: TGCAGCGTTGGCAGGGACTATGGCTACACCTTC.

The J gene is TRBJ2-3, the V gene TRBV13; 11 bases line up with TRBD2. After removal of 2 bases from V and 5 bases from J, the junction contained 0 bases not matched to a gene. The CDR3 runs 14 residues. CDR1 PRHDT and CDR2 FYEKMQ come from the germline V gene (reference sequence). The CDR3 loop reads CASSLLAGGDTQYF. CDR3 coding DNA: TGTGCCAGCAGCTTACTAGCGGGAGGAGATACGCAGTATTTT.

The V and J genes are TRBV4-2 and TRBJ1-4; D is uncertain. The CDR3 has 15 residues. CDR1 and CDR2 from the germline V gene are LGHNA and YNFKEQ. Trimming shortened V by 3 bases and J by 11 bases, and 19 bases separated the two germline ends. The CDR3 protein is CASSQAGMRVDKLFF. In DNA form, the CDR3 reads TGTGCCAGCAGCCAGGCGGGCATGCGGGTGGATAAACTGTTTTTT.

This chain joins TRBV10-3 and TRBJ1-2, with D hard to call. CDR3 length: 13 amino acids. Germline CDR1 ENHRY, CDR2 SYGVKD. V gave up 3 bases and J gave up 2 bases, with 7 bases separating them. In nucleotides, the CDR3 is TGTGCCATCAGTGATAAGTTGAACTATGGCTACACCTTC. Protein sequence: CAISDKLNYGYTF.

The DNA for the CDR3 is TGTGCCAGCTCACCAGAGGGCAGGAACGAGCAGTACTTC. Its protein product is CASSPEGRNEQYF. The rearrangement joins TRBV18 to TRBJ2-7, with D possibly matching TRBD2 (5 bases). V lost 2 bases and J 5 bases, leaving 10 bases between the germline ends. Germline V CDR1 and CDR2: KGHSH, LQKENI. The CDR3 runs to 13 residues.

This chain joins TRBV25-1 and TRBJ1-6, with unresolved D. The CDR3 covers 14 residues. Trimming took 6 bases from V and 9 from J, leaving 15 bases between them. In germline, CDR1 is MGHDK, CDR2 SYGVNS. CDR3 residues: CASRPPLMGSPLHF. CDR3 in DNA: TGTGCCAGCAGGCCCCCCCTTATGGGTTCACCCCTCCACTTT.

The chain joins TRBV2 to TRBJ2-3; a weak D match, TRBD1 (5 bases). The CDR3 runs 13 residues. The germline CDR1 and CDR2 sequences are SNHLY and FYNNEI. Trimming stripped 7 bases from V and 2 bases from J, with 10 bases between. The CDR3 sequence is CASKGEITDTQYF. The CDR3 bases are TGTGCCAGCAAAGGGGAAATCACAGATACGCAGTATTTT. The full variable domain, its missing parts supplied by reference TRBV2 and TRBJ2-3, is EPEVTQTPSHQVTQMGQEVILRCVPISNHLYFYWYRQILGQKVEFLVSFYNNEISEKSEIFDDQFSVERPDGSNFTLKIRSTKLEDSAMYFCASKGEITDTQYFGPGTRLTVL.

This clone has only a few counts. This CDR3 is missing its conserved last phenylalanine or tryptophan, likely due to a read error. Because the CDR3's place on the DNA is in doubt, the DNA is left out and the CDR3 is given as listed by TCRdb. J is TRBJ1-1 and V is TRBV23-1; the DNA was not used to check the table's D call, TRBD1. TRBV23-1 is noted as an ORF with a role that remains uncertain. The CDR3 totals 10 residues, both ends included. The CDR3 sequence is CASSQHRTGH.